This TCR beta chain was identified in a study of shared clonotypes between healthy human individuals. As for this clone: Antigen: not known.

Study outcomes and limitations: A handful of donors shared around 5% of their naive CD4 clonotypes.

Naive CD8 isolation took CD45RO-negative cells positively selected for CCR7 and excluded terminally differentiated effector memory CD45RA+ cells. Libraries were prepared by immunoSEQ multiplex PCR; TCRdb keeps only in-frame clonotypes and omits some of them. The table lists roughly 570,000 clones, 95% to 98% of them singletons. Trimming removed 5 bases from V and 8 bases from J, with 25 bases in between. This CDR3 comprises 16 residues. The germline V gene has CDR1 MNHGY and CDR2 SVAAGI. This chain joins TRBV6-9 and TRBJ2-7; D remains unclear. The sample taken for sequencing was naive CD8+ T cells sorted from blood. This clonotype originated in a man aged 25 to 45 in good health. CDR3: CASSLTWGRSSHKQYF. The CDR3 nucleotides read TGTGCCAGCAGTCTTACCTGGGGTAGGTCGTCGCACAAGCAGTACTTC.